The next 10 T cell receptor beta chains were all read from a single sample in a study of cytomegalovirus exposure and HLA in healthy donors. The study ran its PCR with 60 Vbeta and 13 Jbeta primers. The method was immunoSEQ multiplex PCR; TCRdb's version includes in-frame clones alone and lacks a portion of them. This sample has roughly 96,000 clones; roughly 74% occur once, and the top ten carry 12% to 15%. Sequencing was performed on PBMCs. Source of these receptors: a woman between 65 and 79 years old in good health and CMV-seropositive.

This clone came up many times. The CDR3 protein is CASSLEQGKLFF. CDR3 in DNA: TGTGCCAGCAGCTTAGAACAGGGAAAACTGTTTTTT. The chain combines TRBV7-9 with TRBJ1-4; possible D gene TRBD1, 6 bases. V lost 1 base and J 10 bases, leaving 7 bases between the germline ends. The CDR3 has 12 residues. The germline CDR1 and CDR2 sequences are SEHNR and FQNEAQ (reference sequence).

This clone was found a few times. The chain links TRBV5-4 to TRBJ1-6; maybe TRBD1 (6 bases). Trimming pared 4 bases from V and 8 bases from J, leaving 13 bases between. The CDR3 has 14 amino acids. The germline V gene has CDR1 SGHNT and CDR2 YYREEE (reference sequence). The CDR3 sequence is CASSREGGDSPLHF. As DNA, the CDR3 is TGTGCCAGCAGCCGCGAGGGGGGGGATTCACCCCTCCACTTT. Filled out from reference TRBV5-4 and TRBJ1-6, the complete variable domain reads ETGVTQSPTHLIKTRGQQVTLRCSSQSGHNTVSWYQQALGQGPQFIFQYYREEENGRGNFPPRFSGLQFPNYSSELNVNALELDDSALYLCASSREGGDSPLHFGNGTRLTVT.

The chain combines TRBV28 with TRBJ1-1; D is perhaps TRBD1 (5 bases). There are 12 residues in the CDR3. Germline assignment: CDR1 MDHEN and CDR2 SYDVKM. Deletions cut 6 bases from V and 7 bases from J, with 12 bases between. The CDR3 spells CASSPPGGEAFF. The CDR3 nucleotides are TGTGCCAGCAGCCCACCCGGGGGTGAAGCTTTCTTT.

This chain joins TRBV28 and TRBJ1-6; TRBD1 might be the D (5 bases). Germline assignment: CDR1 MDHEN and CDR2 SYDVKM. Trimming cost V 6 bases and J 6 bases, with 9 bases left between them. The CDR3 runs 13 residues. CDR3 sequence reads: CASRGPSNSPLHF. The CDR3, as DNA: TGTGCCAGCAGGGGGCCTAGTAATTCACCCCTCCACTTT. The full variable domain, with the rest looked up from reference TRBV28 and TRBJ1-6, is DVKVTQSSRYLVKRTGEKVFLECVQDMDHENMFWYRQDPGLGLRLIYFSYDVKMKEKGDIPEGYSVSREKKERFSLILESASTNQTSMYLCASRGPSNSPLHFGNGTRLTVT.

V and J are TRBV2 and TRBJ2-5, with a weak D call TRBD1 (6 bases). The V end was cut by 6 bases, the J end by 5 bases, with 13 bases between. The CDR3 is made up of 13 amino acids. Germline V lookup: CDR1 SNHLY, CDR2 FYNNEI. The CDR3 sequence is CASSRDMSETQYF. DNA for the CDR3: TGTGCCAGCAGCCGGGACATGTCTGAGACCCAGTACTTC.

The genes are TRBV6-5 and TRBJ1-2, with D perhaps TRBD1 (5 bases). The V gene lost 4 bases and the J gene lost 2 bases, with 5 bases spanning the gap. The V gene's germline CDR1 is MNHEY and CDR2 SVGAGI. The CDR3 length is 12 residues. CDR3 amino acids: CASSSGNYGYTF. The CDR3 bases are TGTGCCAGCAGTTCAGGGAACTATGGCTACACCTTC.

The rearrangement links TRBV23-1 to TRBJ2-2, with D perhaps TRBD1 (7 bases). TRBV23-1 is filed as an ORF, its function uncertain. Trimming stripped 0 bases from V and 5 bases from J, with 13 bases between. The CDR3 is 16 amino acids. CDR3 loop: CASSQSRRGRTGELFF. In DNA, the CDR3 is TGCGCCAGCAGTCAATCGAGGAGGGGGCGGACCGGGGAGCTGTTTTTT.

In this sample, this clone turned up a few times. The rearrangement uses TRBV7-8 and TRBJ1-1, with D possibly TRBD1 on 5 matching bases. The germline V gene encodes CDR1 SGHVS and CDR2 FQNEAQ. The ends were cut back, 2 bases at V and 8 bases at J, with 9 bases in the middle. CDR3 size: 12 residues. In DNA, the CDR3 is TGTGCCAGCAGCTTACTGTACAGGGAAGCTTTCTTT. It is translated as CASSLLYREAFF.

This clone was found a few times. The chain combines TRBV6-6 with TRBJ1-1, with D possibly TRBD1 on 5 matching bases. CDR1 is MNHNY and CDR2 is SVGAGI in the germline V gene (reference sequence). This CDR3 has 13 residues. Trimming took off 6 bases at V and 6 bases at J, with 14 bases between the two ends. The CDR3: CASSPGAVAEAFF. The CDR3 DNA reads TGTGCCAGCAGCCCTGGGGCGGTGGCTGAAGCTTTCTTT.

The chain is built from TRBV10-3 and TRBJ1-4; D perhaps matches TRBD1 (6 bases). Germline CDR1 reads ENHRY; CDR2 reads SYGVKD. This CDR3 comprises 16 residues. V lost 3 bases to trimming and J lost 3 bases, with 14 bases between them. CDR3 DNA: TGTGCCATCAGTGACGGCAGGGGTGGGTCTAATGAAAAACTGTTTTTT. The encoded protein is CAISDGRGGSNEKLFF.